These 32 T cell receptor beta chains came from one sample sequenced in a study of blood T cell repertoires in COVID-19. Clones were sequenced by immunoSEQ multiplex PCR, and TCRdb holds only the in-frame ones, with some missing. The sample carries about 200,000 clones, roughly 82% recorded once. Specimen: PBMCs or T cells enriched from blood (not recorded which). The source is a man aged 35-49 years who had recovered from COVID-19.

The genes are TRBV5-6 and TRBJ2-5; TRBD1 is a possible D gene (5 bases). V was shortened by 4 bases and J by 3 bases, with 13 bases between the two germline ends. There are 14 residues in the CDR3. CDR1 is SGHDT and CDR2 is YYEEEE in the germline V gene. CDR3 sequence reads: CASSLLTAKETQYF. CDR3 coding DNA: TGTGCCAGCAGCCTGTTGACAGCGAAAGAGACCCAGTACTTC.

The J gene is TRBJ2-1, the V gene TRBV6-2 or TRBV6-3; tentatively, D is TRBD2 (6 bases). V lost 6 bases to trimming and J lost 7 bases, with 19 bases between them. The germline gives CDR1 MNHEY, CDR2 SVGEGT. CDR3 length equals 15 residues. CDR3 nucleotides: TGTGCCAGCAGCTCCCGACTAGAATCGGTGAATGAGCAGTTCTTC. Protein product: CASSSRLESVNEQFF.

J is TRBJ1-6 and V is TRBV7-2; possible D gene TRBD1, 6 bases. Per germline, CDR1 SGHTA and CDR2 FQGNSA. The V end lost 2 bases, the J end lost 3 bases, and 11 bases lay between the germline ends. This CDR3 spans 16 amino acids. CDR3 region: CASSLNARGYNSPLHF. The CDR3 coding sequence is TGTGCCAGCAGCTTAAACGCCAGGGGCTATAATTCACCCCTCCACTTT. The full variable domain, completed using reference TRBV7-2 and TRBJ1-6, is GAGVSQSPSNKVTEKGKDVELRCDPISGHTALYWYRQSLGQGLEFLIYFQGNSAPDKSGLPSDRFSAERTGGSVSTLTIQRTQQEDSAVYLCASSLNARGYNSPLHFGNGTRLTVT.

V is TRBV12-3 or TRBV12-4 and J is TRBJ2-3; unclear D gene. The V end was cut by 6 bases, the J end by 6 bases, with 10 bases between. This CDR3 comprises 12 residues. The DNA for the CDR3 is TGTGCCAGCAGAACCGAGAGGGATACGCAGTATTTT. Amino acid sequence: CASRTERDTQYF.

The V and J genes are TRBV9 and TRBJ1-1, with a weak D call TRBD1 (5 bases). CDR3 length: 15 amino acids. Trimming shortened V by 3 bases and J by 0 bases, and 12 bases separated the two germline ends. Germline CDR1 reads SGDLS; CDR2 reads YYNGEE. The CDR3 region is CASSGDGGVNTEAFF. In nucleotides, the CDR3 is TGTGCCAGCAGCGGAGACGGAGGGGTGAACACTGAAGCTTTCTTT.

This sequence joins TRBV7-2 and TRBJ1-1; D gene unclear. V lost 5 bases and J 2 bases, leaving 12 bases between the germline ends. The CDR3 extends over 14 amino acids. Germline V CDR1 and CDR2: SGHTA, FQGNSA. For the CDR3, the DNA is TGTGCCAGCAGCATTTCGCGGGGAAACACTGAAGCTTTCTTT. Translating gives CASSISRGNTEAFF.

The V and J genes are TRBV27 and TRBJ2-7, with 10 bases matching TRBD1. CDR3 length: 15 amino acids. CDR1 is MNHEY and CDR2 is SMNVEV in the germline V gene (reference sequence). The ends lost 8 bases at V and 3 bases at J; junction bases unmatched: 10. This CDR3 is CASGTGAYSYYEQYF. The CDR3 DNA sequence: TGTGCCAGCGGGACAGGGGCTTACTCCTACTACGAGCAGTACTTC.

This clone appeared a few times. This rearrangement joins TRBV28 to TRBJ2-4, with 7 positions matching TRBD2. The CDR3 runs 16 residues. The junction had 11 bases not matched to a gene; V was cut back by 6 bases and J by 3 bases. The germline V gene has CDR1 MDHEN and CDR2 SYDVKM. This CDR3 reads CASSAPSGVIKNIQYF. Written as DNA, the CDR3 is TGTGCCAGCAGCGCCCCAAGCGGGGTCATCAAAAACATTCAGTACTTC.

The chain employs TRBV12-3 or TRBV12-4 and TRBJ1-2; TRBD1 is a possible D gene (5 bases). This CDR3 is 13 amino acids long. V was clipped by 4 bases and J by 2 bases, with 8 bases between them. The CDR3 bases are TGTGCCAGCAGTTCCCAGGGCAACTATGGCTACACCTTC. This sequence encodes CASSSQGNYGYTF.

This clone was found once. V gene TRBV7-9 combines with J gene TRBJ2-1; D may be TRBD1 (5 bases). Trimming shortened V by 3 bases and J by 9 bases, and 15 bases separated the two germline ends. Germline V lookup: CDR1 SEHNR, CDR2 FQNEAQ (reference sequence). CDR3 length: 14 amino acids. The CDR3 bases are TGTGCCAGCAGCTTTGGGCAGGGTTTGAGTGAGCAGTTCTTC. The encoded protein is CASSFGQGLSEQFF.

In its sample, this clone was seen a few times. The rearrangement uses TRBV28 and TRBJ1-4, with a possible D match to TRBD1 (6 bases). The V end lost 0 bases, the J end lost 8 bases, and 19 bases lay between the germline ends. The length of the CDR3 is 17 residues. CDR1 MDHEN and CDR2 SYDVKM come from the germline V gene. DNA for the CDR3: TGTGCCAGCAGTTTATGGGGGATCGGCACTAGGGGGGAAAAACTGTTTTTT. Protein product: CASSLWGIGTRGEKLFF.

This chain uses TRBV18 with TRBJ2-5; no clear D gene. Looked up from germline, CDR1 is KGHSH and CDR2 is LQKENI. V was pared by 2 bases and J by 5 bases, with 12 bases between. The CDR3 length is 14 residues. As DNA, the CDR3 is TGTGCCAGCTCACCATCTCAGGTTGAGGAGACCCAGTACTTC. This translates into CASSPSQVEETQYF.

The J gene is TRBJ2-1, the V gene TRBV20-1, with no clear D. V was shortened by 3 bases and J by 6 bases, with 6 bases between the two germline ends. This CDR3 contains 11 residues. CDR1 is DFQATT and CDR2 is SNEGSKA in the germline V gene (reference sequence). CDR3 protein: CSASDRNEQFF. The CDR3 DNA sequence: TGCAGTGCTAGTGACCGCAATGAGCAGTTCTTC.

The chain employs TRBV3-1 (or the pseudogene TRBV3-2) and TRBJ2-5; 11 nucleotides match TRBD2. CDR3 length: 16 amino acids. V lost 0 bases and J lost 5; bases outside the gene matches: 5. The germline gives CDR1 LGHDT, CDR2 YNNKEL (reference sequence). The CDR3 sequence is CASSQDPSGRWETQYF. In DNA, the CDR3 is TGTGCCAGCAGCCAAGACCCTAGCGGGAGGTGGGAGACCCAGTACTTC.

The J gene is TRBJ2-7, the V gene TRBV11-3; 9 nucleotides line up with TRBD2. The CDR3 has 14 amino acids. Trimming at V came to 1 base and at J to 6 bases, leaving 4 bases not matched to a gene. Germline CDR1 SGHNT, CDR2 YENEEA. This CDR3 is CASSLVATSGEQYF. CDR3 coding DNA: TGTGCCAGCAGCTTAGTTGCGACTAGCGGCGAGCAGTACTTC.

CDR3 residues: CASSLFWGQGLVNTEAFF. The DNA of the CDR3 is TGTGCCAGCAGCCTCTTTTGGGGACAGGGCCTTGTGAACACTGAAGCTTTCTTT. The chain employs TRBV11-2 and TRBJ1-1; 9 bases are shared with TRBD1. The CDR3 extends over 18 amino acids. The germline V gene has CDR1 SGHAT and CDR2 FQNNGV. Unmatched junction bases numbered 13, after V lost 5 bases and J lost 0 bases.

This clone is a singleton in its sample. The genes are TRBV15 and TRBJ2-4, with D uncertain. The CDR3 consists of 14 residues. Trimming left V 6 bases short and J 0 bases short, with 9 bases between. The germline CDR1 and CDR2 sequences are LNHNV and YYDKDF (reference sequence). CDR3 sequence: CATRIDTAKNIQYF. For the CDR3, the DNA is TGTGCCACCAGGATTGACACAGCCAAAAACATTCAGTACTTC.

The J gene is TRBJ1-3, the V gene TRBV5-6; possibly TRBD1 for D (5 bases). The V end lost 0 bases, the J end lost 2 bases, and 9 bases lay between the germline ends. CDR1 and CDR2 (germline): SGHDT, YYEEEE. The CDR3 is made up of 15 amino acids. CDR3 sequence (DNA): TGTGCCAGCAGCTTGGCGGGGGTTGCTGGAAACACCATATATTTT. Translation: CASSLAGVAGNTIYF.

The chain carries TRBV28 and TRBJ1-2, with a weak D call TRBD1 (5 bases). Germline V lookup: CDR1 MDHEN, CDR2 SYDVKM. There are 16 residues in the CDR3. With 4 bases removed from V and 4 bases from J, the gap between germline ends came to 19 bases. The CDR3 loop reads CASSSPLARGVYGYTF. The CDR3 DNA is TGTGCCAGCAGTTCCCCTCTGGCAAGGGGCGTCTATGGCTACACCTTC.

The chain carries TRBV7-9 and TRBJ2-2; 9 bases line up with TRBD2. Germline V lookup: CDR1 SEHNR, CDR2 FQNEAQ (reference sequence). The CDR3 covers 16 residues. Trimming took 5 bases from V and 2 from J; bases not matched to a gene: 6. The CDR3 spells CASSLRAGGNTGELFF. In DNA form, the CDR3 reads TGTGCCAGCAGCCTCAGAGCGGGAGGCAACACCGGGGAGCTGTTTTTT.

The V call is TRBV4-2, the J call TRBJ2-3, with 8 bases aligning to TRBD2. The CDR3 sequence is 16 residues long. Per germline, CDR1 LGHNA and CDR2 YNFKEQ. J lost 5 bases, V lost 4 bases, and 11 bases had no gene match. The CDR3 DNA is TGTGCCAGCAGCCGAGTACCGTCGGCGGGAGGAGATACGCAGTATTTT. Its translation: CASSRVPSAGGDTQYF.

This chain links TRBV4-1 with TRBJ1-2, with 9 bases that match TRBD1. Germline CDR1 reads MGHRA; CDR2 reads YSYEKL. The CDR3 length is 15 residues. The V gene end was trimmed by 2 bases and the J gene end by 5 bases; junction bases not matched to a gene: 6. The CDR3 region has the DNA TGCGCCAGCAGCCAAATGACAGGGGGTAATTATGGCTACACCTTC. Translating it yields CASSQMTGGNYGYTF.

The rearrangement links TRBV7-2 to TRBJ2-3, with D perhaps TRBD2 (5 bases). V was pared by 2 bases and J by 4 bases, with 13 bases between. This CDR3 is built from 15 residues. Germline values: CDR1 SGHTA, CDR2 FQGNSA. The CDR3 DNA reads TGTGCCAGCAGCTTATCGTCCAGGAGGCCAGATACGCAGTATTTT. Translating it yields CASSLSSRRPDTQYF.

In its sample, this clone was seen once. CDR3 amino acids: CASSLSIDRVGGYTF. The CDR3 DNA sequence: TGTGCCAGCAGCTTGTCTATAGACAGGGTCGGAGGCTACACCTTC. The chain uses TRBV5-5 and TRBJ1-2; 7 bases map to TRBD1. The CDR3 contains 15 residues. J was trimmed by 8 bases and V by 1 base; bases with no gene match: 11. Germline V gene sequence: CDR1 SGHKS, CDR2 YYEKEE (reference sequence).

The chain carries TRBV28 and TRBJ1-6, with TRBD1 matching over 8 bases. V lost 7 bases, J lost 8 bases, and 10 bases stayed unmatched. The CDR3 has 15 amino acids. The V gene's germline CDR1 is MDHEN and CDR2 SYDVKM. The CDR3 reads CASTLHRGGDSPLHF. CDR3 coding DNA: TGTGCCAGCACCCTCCACAGGGGGGGAGATTCACCCCTCCACTTT.

V gene TRBV27 combines with J gene TRBJ2-5; 8 bases agree with TRBD1. Trimming removed 1 base from V and 4 bases from J; junction bases left unmatched: 5. CDR1 and CDR2 from the germline V gene are MNHEY and SMNVEV (reference sequence). The CDR3 is 15 residues long. The chain's CDR3 is CASSLYGQGRETQYF. The DNA of the CDR3 is TGTGCCAGCAGTTTATATGGACAGGGTAGAGAGACCCAGTACTTC.

The chain employs TRBV20-1 and TRBJ2-7; a weak D match, TRBD2 (5 bases). V lost 3 bases, J lost 0 bases, and 9 bases lay in between. Looked up from germline, CDR1 is DFQATT and CDR2 is SNEGSKA (reference sequence). The CDR3 contains 13 residues. CDR3 in DNA: TGCAGTGCTAGTGGACTCCTCTCCTACGAGCAGTACTTC. It yields the protein CSASGLLSYEQYF.

The chain recombines TRBV5-4 with TRBJ2-7; a possible D gene is TRBD1 (6 bases). Trimming removed 0 bases at V and 2 bases at J, with 9 bases between. The CDR3 has 14 residues. CDR1 is SGHNT and CDR2 is YYREEE in the germline V gene (reference sequence). CDR3 sequence: CASSLAGAPYEQYF. In nucleotides, the CDR3 is TGTGCCAGCAGCTTGGCAGGGGCGCCCTACGAGCAGTACTTC.

The chain links TRBV30 to TRBJ1-4, with unresolved D. The CDR3 has 16 residues. Germline values: CDR1 GTSNPN, CDR2 SVGIG (reference sequence). V lost 2 bases and J 5 bases, leaving 18 bases between the germline ends. CDR3 region: CAWSPSGGFLNEKLFF. CDR3 bases: TGTGCCTGGAGTCCGTCAGGAGGATTCCTAAATGAAAAACTGTTTTTT.

The V call is TRBV7-3, the J call TRBJ2-1; D perhaps matches TRBD1 (6 bases). The CDR3 consists of 13 residues. V was cut by 2 bases and J by 6 bases, with 8 bases left in between. Germline V CDR1 and CDR2: SGHTA, FQGTGA. The CDR3 sequence is CASSLGQINEQFF. CDR3 nucleotides: TGTGCCAGCAGCTTAGGACAGATCAATGAGCAGTTCTTC.

As DNA, the CDR3 is TGTGCCAGCAGTTACGACAGGAACCAGCCCCAGCATTTT. Translated, it gives CASSYDRNQPQHF. This chain connects TRBV6-5 to TRBJ1-5, with D tentatively TRBD1 (6 bases). The CDR3 sequence is 13 residues long. V lost 2 bases and J lost 7, with 9 bases in between. In germline, CDR1 is MNHEY, CDR2 SVGAGI.

As concerns this clone: At one of its ends the junction is not consistent with the germline gene, which may arise from a read error. The chain couples TRBV7-7 to TRBJ2-1; TRBD1 aligns across 7 bases. This CDR3 contains 15 residues. Germline values: CDR1 SSHAT, CDR2 FNYEAQ (reference sequence). The CDR3 nucleotides are TGTGCTAGCAGCTTAGGGACAGAAATTAACAATGAGCAGTTCTTC. Its translation: CASSLGTEINNEQFF. The full variable domain, with the rest looked up from reference TRBV7-7 and TRBJ2-1, is GAGVSQSPRYKVTKRGQDVTLRCDPISSHATLYWYQQALGQGPEFLTYFNYEAQPDKSGLPSDRFSAERPEGSISTLTIQRTEQRDSAMYRCASSLGTEINNEQFFGPGTRLTVL.